This T cell receptor beta chain originates from a study of blood T cell repertoires in COVID-19. V was shortened by 4 bases and J by 2 bases, with 20 bases between the two germline ends. CDR3 length: 17 residues. In germline, CDR1 is KGHSH, CDR2 LQKENI. In the original workflow: Nucleated cell counts were estimated from reference gene primer amplification. The table came from immunoSEQ multiplex PCR; TCRdb's copy has only in-frame clones and leaves some out. That table furnishes V, J and clone size, whereas the DNA furnished D and trimming. Of 350,000 to 400,000 clones listed, approximately 90% are singletons. The age range of participants was about 18 to 89 years, with residence in about two dozen US areas. Cohort assignment relied on participant-reported clinical history. Within 2 weeks before study entry, exposed participants met a COVID-19 case.

The sequence was obtained from a woman between 35 and 50 years old who had been exposed to COVID-19. The gene calls are TRBV18 and TRBJ1-1; no clear D. The sequencing sample was made of PBMCs or T cells enriched from blood (not recorded which). The CDR3 spells CASSRGSERLANTEAFF. In DNA form, the CDR3 reads TGTGCCAGCTCACGAGGGTCGGAACGGCTTGCCAACACTGAAGCTTTCTTT.